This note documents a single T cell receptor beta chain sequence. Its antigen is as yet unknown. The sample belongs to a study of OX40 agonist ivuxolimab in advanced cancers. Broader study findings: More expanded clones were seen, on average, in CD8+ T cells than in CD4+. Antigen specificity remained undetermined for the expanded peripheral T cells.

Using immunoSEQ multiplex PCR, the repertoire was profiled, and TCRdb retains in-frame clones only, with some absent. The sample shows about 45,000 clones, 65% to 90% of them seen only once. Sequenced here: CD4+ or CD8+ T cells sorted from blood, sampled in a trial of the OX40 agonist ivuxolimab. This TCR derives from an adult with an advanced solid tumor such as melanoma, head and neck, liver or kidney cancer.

The CDR3 DNA is TGTGCCAGCAGTCACGACAGGGAATCCACCGGGGAGCTGTTTTTT. This codes for CASSHDRESTGELFF. The chain couples TRBV28 to TRBJ2-2, with 7 bases lining up with TRBD1. Losses at the gene ends were 5 bases for V and 4 bases for J; bases not matched to a gene: 7. CDR3 length equals 15 residues. Per the germline V gene, CDR1 is MDHEN and CDR2 is SYDVKM.